This TCR beta chain was retrieved from a study of T cell repertoires in cytomegalovirus infection. Looking at the study overall: Carrying CMV and the relevant HLA type showed in public TCR beta signatures. Whole-study findings and limits: Public TCR beta family frequency separated CMV-and-HLA carriers, including in an independent cohort. Dominating the ex vivo response were HLA-C-restricted CMV-specific TCR beta clonotypes.

Trimming removed 1 base at V and 8 bases at J, with 8 bases between. CDR1 and CDR2 (germline): SEHNR, FQNEAQ (reference sequence). The CDR3 has 12 residues. About this clonotype: Its target is not known.

A single record per CDR3 protein comes from TCRdb applying MiXCR to the reads. The sample shows about 740,000 distinct CDR3 sequences, roughly a third of them seen only once. The chain joins TRBV7-9 to TRBJ1-1, with no clear D. This sequence originates from a human donor in good health (CMV status not recorded). Some clones in this sample may be carry-over from other donors' samples. The sequenced sample consisted of PBMCs. This CDR3 reads CASSLGAFEAFF. In nucleotides, the CDR3 is TGTGCCAGCAGCTTAGGGGCCTTCGAAGCTTTCTTT.